Below are 14 T cell receptor beta chains sequenced from a single sample in a study of a mutant IDH1 vaccine in newly diagnosed glioma. Time point of the sample: week 5, during vaccination. Doses of 300 ug of mutant IDH1 20-mer peptide were given with topical imiquimod. No antigen has been assigned to these receptors. The protocol was immunoSEQ multiplex PCR, while the TCRdb copy is restricted to in-frame clones and leaves out a portion. The table records tens of thousands of clones, around 89% of them present only once. The starting material was PBMCs, obtained from a glioma patient whose treatment included an IDH1 peptide vaccine. The source of these receptors is a woman aged 40 to 50 with glioma.

The rearrangement uses TRBV5-6 and TRBJ1-2, with 8 bases identical to TRBD1. The CDR3 is made up of 17 amino acids. With 4 bases clipped from V and 1 base from J, the junction kept 12 bases outside the gene matches. Looked up from germline, CDR1 is SGHDT and CDR2 is YYEEEE. The chain's CDR3 is CASSHDRGVVVNYGYTF. The CDR3 DNA reads TGTGCCAGCAGCCACGACAGGGGAGTGGTAGTTAACTATGGCTACACCTTC.

The rearrangement joins TRBV27 to TRBJ2-7; D gene unclear. Germline assignment: CDR1 MNHEY and CDR2 SMNVEV (reference sequence). Trimming stripped 5 bases from V and 2 bases from J, with 25 bases between. The CDR3 consists of 18 residues. CDR3 region: CASSIPFMWADNTYEQYF. The DNA for the CDR3 is TGTGCCAGCAGTATCCCTTTCATGTGGGCCGATAACACCTACGAGCAGTACTTC.

The rearrangement uses TRBV4-1 and TRBJ2-7; the match to TRBD2 covers 8 bases. Looked up from germline, CDR1 is MGHRA and CDR2 is YSYEKL. V dropped 4 bases and J dropped 4; count of bases not matched to a gene: 12. CDR3 length: 16 amino acids. CDR3 amino acids: CASSLVVLAGSYEQYF. DNA of the CDR3: TGCGCCAGCAGCCTCGTAGTCCTAGCGGGTTCATACGAGCAGTACTTC.

As concerns this clone: Within the sample, other DNA sequences also encode this same CDR3. This CDR3 is CASSLSQNYGYTF. The CDR3 DNA follows: TGCGCCAGCAGCTTGTCACAAAACTATGGCTACACCTTC. The chain carries TRBV5-1 and TRBJ1-2; no clear D. The germline V gene encodes CDR1 SGHRS and CDR2 YFSETQ. CDR3 length equals 13 residues. Trimming shortened V by 1 base and J by 2 bases, and 6 bases separated the two germline ends.

The chain is built from TRBV5-5 and TRBJ2-6, with D perhaps matching TRBD2 (6 bases). Deletions cut 4 bases from V and 1 base from J, with 12 bases between. The CDR3 runs 16 residues. The germline gives CDR1 SGHKS, CDR2 YYEKEE (reference sequence). CDR3 in amino acids: CASSLAGGSGANVLTF. The CDR3 DNA sequence: TGTGCCAGCAGCCTCGCTGGGGGGTCTGGGGCCAACGTCCTGACTTTC.

The genes are TRBV9 and TRBJ1-6, with 9 bases that match TRBD1. The CDR3 runs 16 residues. After removal of 0 bases from V and 7 bases from J, the junction contained 5 bases not matched to a gene. Germline V lookup: CDR1 SGDLS, CDR2 YYNGEE. The CDR3 DNA sequence: TGTGCCAGCAGCGTAGGGGGGGACAGGGTCAATTCACCCCTCCACTTT. Its protein is CASSVGGDRVNSPLHF.

The rearrangement uses TRBV4-1 and TRBJ2-1, with D perhaps assigned TRBD1 or TRBD2 (7 bases each). The V gene's germline CDR1 is MGHRA and CDR2 YSYEKL. The V gene lost 4 bases and the J gene lost 3 bases, with 16 bases spanning the gap. CDR3 length: 16 amino acids. This chain's CDR3 is CASSPGGAWGYNEQFF. The CDR3 nucleotides read TGCGCCAGCAGCCCAGGGGGGGCCTGGGGCTACAATGAGCAGTTCTTC.

This clone has only one observation. The rearrangement uses TRBV10-3 and TRBJ2-3; D assignment may be TRBD1 or TRBD2 (5 bases each). There are 14 residues in the CDR3. Germline V CDR1 and CDR2: ENHRY, SYGVKD. V was trimmed by 10 bases and J by 2 bases, leaving 16 bases between them. The CDR3 DNA follows: TGTGCCACCCGGGGACGCCCACTCACAGATACGCAGTATTTT. As protein: CATRGRPLTDTQYF.

This clone occurred a few times. The genes are TRBV19 and TRBJ2-7; D assignment may be TRBD1 or TRBD2 (5 bases each). Trimming pared 3 bases from V and 3 bases from J, leaving 15 bases between. Germline lookup yields CDR1 LNHDA and CDR2 SQIVND (reference sequence). This CDR3 has 15 amino acids. The CDR3 DNA sequence: TGTGCCAGTAGTATCCGGGGCCAGGCGCACTACGAGCAGTACTTC. Residues: CASSIRGQAHYEQYF.

This chain connects TRBV4-2 to TRBJ2-7; D unclear. The CDR3 has 14 residues. Between the trimmed V and J ends, which lost 0 bases and 4 bases, there was a span of 10 bases. CDR1 is LGHNA, CDR2 YNFKEQ, per germline. The chain's CDR3 is CASSQEGNVYEQYF. CDR3 coding DNA: TGTGCCAGCAGCCAAGAAGGTAACGTATACGAGCAGTACTTC.

The table lists this clone with a count of one. The gene calls are TRBV5-4 and TRBJ1-6; 9 nucleotides match TRBD1. The ends lost 4 bases at V and 14 bases at J; junction bases unmatched: 13. This CDR3 has 15 amino acids. Germline CDR1 reads SGHNT; CDR2 reads YYREEE (reference sequence). The DNA for the CDR3 is TGTGCCAGCAGCGGGTCGGGGACAGGGAGGTCCGCCCTCCACTTT. This gives the protein CASSGSGTGRSALHF.

V is TRBV7-9 and J is TRBJ1-2; D is ambiguous. Deletions cut 1 base from V and 3 bases from J, with 9 bases between. The CDR3 spans 14 residues. The germline V gene has CDR1 SEHNR and CDR2 FQNEAQ (reference sequence). The CDR3 protein is CASSLDGDYYGYTF. CDR3 sequence (DNA): TGTGCCAGCAGCTTAGATGGCGACTACTATGGCTACACCTTC.

V is TRBV18 and J is TRBJ1-2; D unresolved. The CDR3 extends over 15 amino acids. Germline CDR1 is KGHSH and CDR2 is LQKENI. Trimming removed 3 bases at V and 3 bases at J, with 14 bases between. The CDR3 loop reads CASSPAGGRDYGYTF. The CDR3 DNA reads as TGTGCCAGCTCACCGGCGGGAGGGAGGGACTATGGCTACACCTTC.

This sequence joins TRBV5-1 and TRBJ2-3; 7 bases fit TRBD2. V shed 0 bases and J 2 bases; nucleotides not matched to a gene: 9. The CDR3 loop spans 17 amino acids. The germline gives CDR1 SGHRS, CDR2 YFSETQ. CDR3 amino acids: CASSLAYGLAATDTQYF. The DNA for the CDR3 is TGCGCCAGCAGCTTGGCTTACGGGCTAGCGGCCACAGATACGCAGTATTTT. Drawing the rest from reference TRBV5-1 and TRBJ2-3, the complete variable domain is KAGVTQTPRYLIKTRGQQVTLSCSPISGHRSVSWYQQTPGQGLQFLFEYFSETQRNKGNFPGRFSGRQFSNSRSEMNVSTLELGDSALYLCASSLAYGLAATDTQYFGPGTRLTVL.